This TCR beta chain was identified during a study of breast tumors, draining lymph nodes, adjacent tissues. General study points: Tumor TCR diversity was below lymph nodes but above nontumor tissue. Findings are consistent with lymph node origin and intratumoral expansion of most tumor T cells.

A remark on this clonotype: Its antigen is currently unknown.

A single record per CDR3 protein comes from TCRdb applying MiXCR to the multiplex PCR reads. The sample holds 200,000 to 250,000 distinct CDR3 sequences, less than 40% seen once. Samples came from axillary lymph nodes draining the breast cancer. The TCR sequence derives from a female donor with breast cancer. Some clones in this sample may be carry-over from other donors' samples. The sample consisted of axillary lymph node tissue.

The CDR3 nucleotides are TGTGCCAGCATCTATACATGGGAGGCCGGCAGTAGCACAGATACGCAGTATTTT. It yields the protein CASIYTWEAGSSTDTQYF. The chain combines TRBV2 with TRBJ2-3; possibly TRBD2 for D (6 bases). CDR1 and CDR2 (germline): SNHLY, FYNNEI. The CDR3 has 18 residues. The V gene lost 7 bases and the J gene lost 0 bases, with 23 bases spanning the gap.